This T cell receptor (beta chain) was identified in a study of shared clonotypes between healthy human individuals. The method was immunoSEQ multiplex PCR; TCRdb's version includes in-frame clones alone and lacks a portion of them. The table shows fewer than 500,000 clones, with roughly 85% occurring only once. The CDR3 spans 15 residues. Germline CDR1 and CDR2: SGHAT and FQNNGV. Deletions cut 2 bases from V and 1 base from J, with 11 bases between. Material for sequencing was PBMCs. The sequence was obtained from a woman aged 40 to 50 in good health. Some clones in this sample may be carry-over from other donors' samples. The chain employs TRBV11-2 and TRBJ2-5; D remains ambiguous. The CDR3: CASSLNSRPQETQYF. The CDR3 coding sequence is TGTGCCAGCAGCTTAAATTCGAGACCCCAAGAGACCCAGTACTTC.